Here is one T cell receptor beta chain with its context. Its antigen is not identified. TCRdb's table, derived via immunoSEQ multiplex PCR, lists solely in-frame clones and lacks some. Of roughly 73,000 clones in the sample, roughly 89% were seen once. The germline CDR1 and CDR2 sequences are LGHNA and YNFKEQ. The CDR3 is made up of 14 amino acids. The germline V and J ends were trimmed by 2 bases and 2 bases, with 7 bases remaining between them. These data come from a study of OX40 agonist ivuxolimab in advanced cancers. Study-level information: Prior therapy, whether anti-PD-1, anti-PD-L1 or anti-CTLA-4, was allowed, and roughly 40% had some. Overall study results and limits: Among expanded peripheral T cells, antigen specificity went undetermined.

The chain employs TRBV4-2 and TRBJ2-1, with D unresolved. The receptor was derived from an adult with an advanced solid tumor such as melanoma, head and neck, liver or kidney cancer. The source was CD4+ or CD8+ T cells sorted from blood, collected in a trial of the OX40 agonist ivuxolimab. This CDR3 is CASSQPPPYNEQFF. The CDR3 nucleotides are TGTGCCAGCAGCCAACCCCCCCCCTACAATGAGCAGTTCTTC.